This note documents a single T cell receptor (beta chain) sequence. The V end was cut by 1 base, the J end by 0 bases, with 19 bases between. Looked up from germline, CDR1 is MNHEY and CDR2 is SMNVEV (reference sequence). CDR3 size: 19 residues. The data were taken from a study of blood T cell repertoires in COVID-19. Study at large: There were acute and convalescent COVID-19 samples, and they came from the United States, Italy and Spain. Nucleic acid was either cDNA or gDNA, and it came from T cells, B-cell-depleted T cells, or PBMCs.

Repertoires were generated with immunoSEQ multiplex PCR, while TCRdb's copy carries only in-frame clones and drops some. Of approximately 460,000 clones listed, roughly 87% were seen once; the top ten hold 0.7% to 1%. Specimen: peripheral blood. The receptor comes from a man between 18 and 29 years old with COVID-19, enrolled during active disease. This chain connects TRBV27 to TRBJ1-3, with D possibly matching TRBD1 (6 bases). The chain's CDR3 is CASSLYRPTGMSSGNTIYF. The CDR3 DNA sequence: TGTGCCAGCAGTTTATATCGGCCAACAGGGATGAGCTCTGGAAACACCATATATTTT.